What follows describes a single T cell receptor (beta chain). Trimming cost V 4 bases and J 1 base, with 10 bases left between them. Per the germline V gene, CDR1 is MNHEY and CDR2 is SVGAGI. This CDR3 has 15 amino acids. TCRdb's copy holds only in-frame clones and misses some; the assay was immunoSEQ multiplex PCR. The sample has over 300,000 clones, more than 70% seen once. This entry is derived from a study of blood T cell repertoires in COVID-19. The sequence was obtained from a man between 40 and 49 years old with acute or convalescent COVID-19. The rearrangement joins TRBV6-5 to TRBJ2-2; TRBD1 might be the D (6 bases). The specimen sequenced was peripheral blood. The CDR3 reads CASSSWTENTGELFF. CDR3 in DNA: TGTGCCAGCAGTTCCTGGACAGAGAACACCGGGGAGCTGTTTTTT.